The T cell receptor beta chain under discussion was sequenced for a study of blood T cell repertoires in COVID-19. Across the whole study: The United States, Italy and Spain provided the acute and convalescent COVID-19 samples. In each case, the material was cDNA or gDNA derived from T cells, B-cell-depleted T cells, or PBMCs.

In the authors' methods: Researchers report that nucleated cell counts were estimated from reference gene primer amplification. The repertoire was sequenced with immunoSEQ multiplex PCR; TCRdb's copy has only in-frame clones and lacks some. V, J and clone size were drawn from that table, and D and trimming were deduced from the DNA. This table has about 74,000 clones, roughly 83% appearing once. V was clipped by 6 bases and J by 4 bases, with 12 bases between them. The germline CDR1 and CDR2 sequences are MNHEY and SVGAGI. The CDR3 length is 13 residues. This TCR was recovered from an elderly man with acute or convalescent COVID-19. The chain uses TRBV6-5 and TRBJ1-1; D possibly corresponds to TRBD1 (6 bases). The sequenced material came from peripheral blood. CDR3 residues: CASSMDSSTEAFF. The CDR3 DNA reads TGTGCCAGCAGCATGGACAGTAGCACTGAAGCTTTCTTT.